One and the same sample provided the 29 T cell receptor beta chains below, sequenced in a study of cytomegalovirus exposure and HLA in healthy donors. Both 60 Vbeta primers and 13 Jbeta primers went into the PCR. Sequenced by immunoSEQ multiplex PCR; TCRdb stores in-frame clones only, minus some. The data show around 110,000 clones, with 65% seen just once and over 8.5% held by the top ten. What was sequenced was PBMCs. These receptor sequences come from a woman aged 40 to 50 in good health and CMV-seropositive.

The sample holds one count of this clone. This chain connects TRBV7-3 to TRBJ2-2; a weak D match, TRBD2 (7 bases). From germline, CDR1 is SGHTA and CDR2 FQGTGA. V shed 4 bases and J shed 4 bases, with 22 bases lying between them. This CDR3 spans 18 amino acids. CDR3 in amino acids: CASSSLFWGGRGTGELFF. CDR3 nucleotide sequence: TGTGCCAGCAGCTCCCTTTTCTGGGGGGGCCGAGGCACCGGGGAGCTGTTTTTT.

The V and J genes are TRBV18 and TRBJ1-4; D not resolved. Germline V gives CDR1 KGHSH, CDR2 LQKENI. The CDR3 extends over 13 amino acids. The V gene lost 3 bases and the J gene lost 7 bases, with 9 bases spanning the gap. In DNA form, the CDR3 reads TGTGCCAGCTCACCGTTAGCCGGTGAAAAACTGTTTTTT. This encodes CASSPLAGEKLFF.

The rearrangement links TRBV7-2 to TRBJ2-7, with 10 positions matching TRBD1. After removal of 2 bases from V and 7 bases from J, the junction contained 8 bases not matched to a gene. Looked up from germline, CDR1 is SGHTA and CDR2 is FQGNSA. This CDR3 contains 15 residues. The CDR3 region has the DNA TGTGCCAGCAGCTTACCGGGACAGGGGAAAATAGAGCAGTACTTC. Protein product: CASSLPGQGKIEQYF.

The chain's CDR3 is CASSSGFSYNEQFF. CDR3 coding DNA: TGCGCCAGCAGCTCAGGATTCTCCTACAATGAGCAGTTCTTC. The rearrangement uses TRBV10-2 and TRBJ2-1; D uncertain. V was cut by 6 bases and J by 0 bases, with 9 bases left in between. Per germline, CDR1 WSHSY and CDR2 SAAADI. CDR3 length equals 14 residues.

The rearrangement joins TRBV10-1 to TRBJ2-6; TRBD1 agrees at 7 bases. Germline V lookup: CDR1 WNHNN, CDR2 SYGVQD (reference sequence). V was pared by 4 bases and J by 4 bases, with 16 bases of the junction left unmatched. The CDR3 length is 19 residues. The CDR3: CASSGSWGQPPLGANVLTF. The CDR3, as DNA: TGCGCCAGCAGTGGCTCTTGGGGACAGCCACCTCTAGGGGCCAACGTCCTGACTTTC.

Turning to this clone: Since the CDR3 does not end with the conserved phenylalanine or tryptophan, this likely comes from a read error. The rearrangement joins TRBV2 to TRBJ1-1, with 8 bases that match TRBD1. Germline CDR1 SNHLY, CDR2 FYNNEI. J was trimmed by 3 bases and V by 6 bases; bases with no gene match: 3. CDR3 length: 13 amino acids. The CDR3 region has the DNA TGTGCCAGCAGCTGGGACAGGTACACTGAAGCTTTCTCT. Protein: CASSWDRYTEAFS.

The chain combines TRBV5-6 with TRBJ2-5; D call uncertain. This CDR3 contains 14 residues. The V and J ends lost 6 bases and 1 base respectively, with 13 bases between them. Germline CDR1 SGHDT, CDR2 YYEEEE. The CDR3 loop is CASTKVAVQETQYF. The CDR3 DNA sequence: TGTGCCAGCACCAAAGTCGCAGTCCAAGAGACCCAGTACTTC.

For this clone: This same CDR3 is encoded by further DNA sequences in the sample. The J gene is TRBJ2-7, the V gene TRBV30; tentative D call: TRBD2 (7 bases). Trimming shortened V by 2 bases and J by 9 bases, and 35 bases separated the two germline ends. The CDR3 is made up of 19 amino acids. Per germline, CDR1 GTSNPN and CDR2 SVGIG (reference sequence). Here the CDR3 reads CAWSLRGGPRGYRTRLQYF. For the CDR3, the DNA is TGTGCCTGGAGTTTAAGGGGGGGCCCTCGGGGTTACCGCACCCGTCTGCAGTACTTC.

J is TRBJ1-1 and V is TRBV28, with D possibly TRBD1 on 5 matching bases. The CDR3 runs to 13 residues. The germline V and J ends were trimmed by 6 bases and 4 bases, with 12 bases remaining between them. Germline V gene sequence: CDR1 MDHEN, CDR2 SYDVKM. This chain's CDR3 is CASSRGGSTEAFF. DNA for the CDR3: TGTGCCAGCAGCCGTGGGGGGAGCACTGAAGCTTTCTTT.

The rearrangement links TRBV19 to TRBJ1-5, with TRBD1 matching 7 bases. There are 15 residues in the CDR3. With V trimmed by 6 bases and J by 11 bases, 16 bases remained unmatched. Germline lookup yields CDR1 LNHDA and CDR2 SQIVND (reference sequence). This CDR3 reads CASRGVPTGAGAQHF. The CDR3 region has the DNA TGTGCCAGTAGGGGGGTTCCCACAGGGGCCGGGGCCCAGCATTTT.

The chain has TRBV7-8 and TRBJ2-7; tentatively, D is TRBD1 (6 bases). CDR3 length: 14 residues. Looked up from germline, CDR1 is SGHVS and CDR2 is FQNEAQ. Trimming took 1 base from V and 1 from J, leaving 8 bases between them. In nucleotides, the CDR3 is TGTGCCAGCAGCTTAGGGACAGTTTCCTACGAGCAGTACTTC. Its protein is CASSLGTVSYEQYF.

The J gene is TRBJ1-1, the V gene TRBV27; D is unresolved. The CDR3 contains 15 residues. Germline CDR1 reads MNHEY; CDR2 reads SMNVEV (reference sequence). Deletions cut 6 bases from V and 1 base from J, with 15 bases between. The CDR3 DNA reads as TGTGCCAGCAGCCGATCCGGTCGGTCGAACACTGAAGCTTTCTTT. Translation: CASSRSGRSNTEAFF.

The genes are TRBV4-1 and TRBJ1-2, with TRBD1 matching over 10 bases. V trimming: 4 bases; J trimming: 2 bases; junction bases outside the gene matches: 4. The V gene's germline CDR1 is MGHRA and CDR2 YSYEKL. CDR3 size: 15 residues. DNA for the CDR3: TGCGCCAGCAGCCTAGGGACAGGGGCGAACTATGGCTACACCTTC. Residues: CASSLGTGANYGYTF.

This chain links TRBV9 with TRBJ2-1; 7 bases align to TRBD2. CDR3 length: 16 amino acids. Looked up from germline, CDR1 is SGDLS and CDR2 is YYNGEE. Trimming took 4 bases from V and 0 from J; bases not matched to a gene: 7. The chain's CDR3 is CASSPGAGSSYNEQFF. CDR3 bases: TGTGCCAGCAGCCCGGGAGCGGGGAGCTCCTACAATGAGCAGTTCTTC.

A single count supports this clone. V usage is TRBV7-3 and J usage is TRBJ1-2, with TRBD1 as a possible D gene (6 bases). There are 15 residues in the CDR3. The germline CDR1 and CDR2 sequences are SGHTA and FQGTGA. V was pared by 2 bases and J by 5 bases, with 15 bases between. DNA for the CDR3: TGTGCCAGCAGCTTAGGATTGGGTGGACAGTATGGCTACACCTTC. It yields the protein CASSLGLGGQYGYTF.

The chain carries TRBV28 and TRBJ2-7; TRBD2 aligns across 8 bases. In germline, CDR1 is MDHEN, CDR2 SYDVKM. V lost 6 bases and J lost 9; bases outside the gene matches: 16. The CDR3 extends over 15 amino acids. Here the CDR3 DNA reads TGTGCCAGCAGGGACGAGGGACTAGAGACGCACGGGCAGTACTTC. Protein: CASRDEGLETHGQYF.

The V gene is TRBV5-1, the J gene TRBJ2-2; TRBD2 might be the D (5 bases). In germline, CDR1 is SGHRS, CDR2 YFSETQ. This CDR3 comprises 17 residues. V gave up 5 bases and J gave up 5 bases, with 22 bases separating them. CDR3 nucleotides: TGCGCCAGCAGTCCTACCCCGACTATACCAAATACCGGGGAGCTGTTTTTT. This sequence encodes CASSPTPTIPNTGELFF. Drawing the rest from reference TRBV5-1 and TRBJ2-2, the complete variable domain is KAGVTQTPRYLIKTRGQQVTLSCSPISGHRSVSWYQQTPGQGLQFLFEYFSETQRNKGNFPGRFSGRQFSNSRSEMNVSTLELGDSALYLCASSPTPTIPNTGELFFGEGSRLTVL.

The CDR3 sequence: CASSPGSGNTIYF. CDR3 nucleotides: TGCGCCAGCAGCCCGGGTAGCGGAAACACCATATATTTT. The chain couples TRBV5-1 to TRBJ1-3; D not resolved. Germline V gives CDR1 SGHRS, CDR2 YFSETQ. The CDR3 contains 13 residues. Trimming stripped 4 bases from V and 4 bases from J, with 9 bases between.

This clone came up a few times. The V and J genes are TRBV30 and TRBJ1-6, with a tentative D call TRBD1 (5 bases). This CDR3 has 17 amino acids. Trimming stripped 0 bases from V and 9 bases from J, with 21 bases between. Per the germline V gene, CDR1 is GTSNPN and CDR2 is SVGIG (reference sequence). The CDR3 sequence: CAWSVYPGKYGASPLHF. The CDR3 DNA is TGTGCCTGGAGTGTATATCCAGGGAAGTACGGTGCTTCACCCCTCCACTTT.

The J gene is TRBJ2-7, the V gene TRBV28, with D possibly being TRBD1 (6 bases). Between the trimmed V and J ends, which lost 5 bases and 2 bases, there was a span of 19 bases. The length of the CDR3 is 16 residues. Germline CDR1 and CDR2: MDHEN and SYDVKM. This CDR3 reads CASSERTWTETYEQYF. The CDR3 DNA reads TGTGCCAGCAGTGAACGAACGTGGACAGAGACCTACGAGCAGTACTTC.

The chain couples TRBV5-1 to TRBJ2-3, with TRBD2 as a possible D gene (5 bases). Germline-derived CDR1 and CDR2 are SGHRS and YFSETQ. V was pared by 0 bases and J by 0 bases, with 5 bases between. CDR3 size: 14 residues. The CDR3 DNA sequence: TGCGCCAGCAGCTTGGGCGGGAGCACAGATACGCAGTATTTT. Protein sequence: CASSLGGSTDTQYF.

This chain joins TRBV19 and TRBJ2-1; D gene ambiguous. Germline CDR1 LNHDA, CDR2 SQIVND (reference sequence). This CDR3 is 12 amino acids long. V was cut by 3 bases and J by 5 bases, with 5 bases left in between. The CDR3 loop is CASSMYNNEQFF. Written as DNA, the CDR3 is TGTGCCAGTAGTATGTATAACAATGAGCAGTTCTTC. Full variable domain (rest looked up from reference TRBV19 and TRBJ2-1): DGGITQSPKYLFRKEGQNVTLSCEQNLNHDAMYWYRQDPGQGLRLIYYSQIVNDFQKGDIAEGYSVSREKKESFPLTVTSAQKNPTAFYLCASSMYNNEQFFGPGTRLTVL.

The rearrangement joins TRBV11-3 to TRBJ2-1, with D tentatively TRBD1 (6 bases). Germline CDR1 reads SGHNT; CDR2 reads YENEEA. Trimming left V 2 bases short and J 6 bases short, with 17 bases between. This CDR3 is 16 amino acids long. This CDR3 is CASSLYGGRDANEQFF. CDR3 bases: TGTGCCAGCAGCTTATATGGGGGCCGCGATGCCAATGAGCAGTTCTTC.

This clone was found once. The V call is TRBV30, the J call TRBJ2-7; 9 positions match TRBD2. Germline loops: CDR1 GTSNPN, CDR2 SVGIG (reference sequence). The CDR3 spans 14 residues. Trimming removed 5 bases from V and 7 bases from J; junction bases left unmatched: 12. The CDR3 protein is CAWGMGIAGEEQYF. The CDR3 nucleotides are TGTGCCTGGGGTATGGGAATAGCGGGAGAAGAGCAGTACTTC.

The rearrangement joins TRBV10-3 to TRBJ1-1, with 9 bases matching TRBD1. The trim removed 6 bases at V and 3 bases at J, leaving 5 bases unmatched. The CDR3 runs 14 residues. CDR1 is ENHRY, CDR2 SYGVKD, per germline. The CDR3 is CAIREDRGDTEAFF. Here the CDR3 DNA reads TGTGCCATCAGAGAGGACAGGGGAGACACTGAAGCTTTCTTT.

The chain employs TRBV5-4 and TRBJ2-3; a weak D match, TRBD2 (6 bases). The ends were cut back, 9 bases at V and 3 bases at J, with 20 bases in the middle. The CDR3 runs to 15 residues. Germline V gives CDR1 SGHNT, CDR2 YYREEE (reference sequence). The CDR3 loop reads CATSRGTGVTDTQYF. The CDR3 bases are TGTGCCACCTCCCGGGGGACGGGAGTGACAGATACGCAGTATTTT. Together with reference TRBV5-4 and TRBJ2-3, the CDR3 gives the full variable domain: ETGVTQSPTHLIKTRGQQVTLRCSSQSGHNTVSWYQQALGQGPQFIFQYYREEENGRGNFPPRFSGLQFPNYSSELNVNALELDDSALYLCATSRGTGVTDTQYFGPGTRLTVL.

The J gene is TRBJ2-3, the V gene TRBV9, with D possibly matching TRBD1 (7 bases). The CDR3 totals 15 residues. Germline CDR1 SGDLS, CDR2 YYNGEE. V was shortened by 3 bases and J by 0 bases, with 11 bases between the two germline ends. The CDR3 here is CASSAPGGSTDTQYF. As DNA, the CDR3 is TGTGCCAGCAGCGCACCAGGGGGGAGCACAGATACGCAGTATTTT. The full variable domain, its missing parts supplied by reference TRBV9 and TRBJ2-3, is DSGVTQTPKHLITATGQRVTLRCSPRSGDLSVYWYQQSLDQGLQFLIQYYNGEERAKGNILERFSAQQFPDLHSELNLSSLELGDSALYFCASSAPGGSTDTQYFGPGTRLTVL.

The chain links TRBV4-1 to TRBJ1-4, with D perhaps matching TRBD1 (5 bases). Germline CDR1 is MGHRA and CDR2 is YSYEKL. V dropped 0 bases and J dropped 7 bases, with 12 bases sitting between them. CDR3 length: 15 residues. CDR3 DNA: TGCGCCAGCAGCCAAGAGGGCAGGGAGGGTGAAAAACTGTTTTTT. Translating gives CASSQEGREGEKLFF.

Remarks on this clone: The junction differs from germline at one of its ends, possibly a read error. The chain employs TRBV6-5 and TRBJ2-1; 11 bases align to TRBD2. CDR1 and CDR2 (germline): MNHEY, SVGAGI. This CDR3 contains 14 residues. The CDR3: CASSSGLAGGASVF. Written as DNA, the CDR3 is TGTGCCAGCAGCTCTGGACTAGCGGGTGGGGCAAGCGTCTTC.